The 26 T cell receptor beta chains below were found in one sample sequenced in a study of blood T cell repertoires in COVID-19. Clones were read by immunoSEQ multiplex PCR, and TCRdb kept only the in-frame ones, dropping some. The profile shows fewer than 250,000 clones, 65% to 90% of them singletons. Source material: peripheral blood. The receptors stem from a man aged 45-65 years with COVID-19, enrolled during active disease.

The chain carries TRBV4-1 and TRBJ2-1; 8 nucleotides line up with TRBD2. This CDR3 is built from 16 residues. The V gene end was trimmed by 2 bases and the J gene end by 1 base; junction bases not matched to a gene: 4. Germline-derived CDR1 and CDR2 are MGHRA and YSYEKL. The CDR3 DNA reads as TGCGCCAGCAGCCAAACTAGCGGCTCTTCCTACAATGAGCAGTTCTTC. It yields the protein CASSQTSGSSYNEQFF.

The rearrangement joins TRBV7-3 to TRBJ2-1; 9 nucleotides line up with TRBD1. The junction had 3 bases not matched to a gene; V was cut back by 2 bases and J by 10 bases. Looked up from germline, CDR1 is SGHTA and CDR2 is FQGTGA. CDR3 length equals 13 residues. The CDR3, as DNA: TGTGCCAGCAGCTTAGGACAGGGGATGGAGCAGTTCTTC. Translated, it gives CASSLGQGMEQFF.

The chain recombines TRBV6-5 with TRBJ1-5; the match to TRBD1 covers 8 bases. J gave up 7 bases and V 7 bases, and 9 bases lay outside the gene matches. This CDR3 has 14 amino acids. Germline V lookup: CDR1 MNHEY, CDR2 SVGAGI. CDR3 sequence: CASTPGGVYQPQHF. In DNA form, the CDR3 reads TGTGCCAGCACTCCAGGGGGCGTCTACCAGCCCCAGCATTTT.

On this clone itself: At the DNA level, this CDR3 is encoded by other sequences in the same sample as well. The rearrangement joins TRBV5-1 to TRBJ2-2, with 7 bases lining up with TRBD2. The CDR3 is 16 residues long. Germline assignment: CDR1 SGHRS and CDR2 YFSETQ. Trimming removed 0 bases from V and 2 bases from J; junction bases left unmatched: 4. Written as DNA, the CDR3 is TGCGCCAGCAGCTTGGTTGCGGGGGTAAACACCGGGGAGCTGTTTTTT. This codes for CASSLVAGVNTGELFF.

V usage is TRBV15 and J usage is TRBJ2-7, with 7 bases matching TRBD1. CDR1 and CDR2 (germline): LNHNV, YYDKDF (reference sequence). This CDR3 comprises 16 residues. V trimming: 2 bases; J trimming: 0 bases; junction bases outside the gene matches: 7. For the CDR3, the DNA is TGTGCCACCAGCAGACCACCAGGGGGACCCTCCTACGAGCAGTACTTC. This translates into CATSRPPGGPSYEQYF. The full variable domain, rest sourced from reference TRBV15 and TRBJ2-7, is DAMVIQNPRYQVTQFGKPVTLSCSQTLNHNVMYWYQQKSSQAPKLLFHYYDKDFNNEADTPDNFQSRRPNTSFCFLDIRSPGLGDTAMYLCATSRPPGGPSYEQYFGPGTRLTVT.

The chain has TRBV7-6 and TRBJ1-5, with 7 positions matching TRBD1. V dropped 2 bases and J dropped 3; count of bases not matched to a gene: 7. Germline-derived CDR1 and CDR2 are SGHVS and FNYEAQ. The CDR3 sequence is 16 residues long. The CDR3 is CASSLRSGGLNQPQHF. The DNA for the CDR3 is TGTGCCAGCAGCTTAAGGTCAGGGGGGCTCAATCAGCCCCAGCATTTT.

This chain connects TRBV10-3 to TRBJ2-1; 13 nucleotides agree with TRBD2. With 4 bases clipped from V and 5 bases from J, the junction kept 2 bases outside the gene matches. CDR3 length equals 15 residues. From germline, CDR1 is ENHRY and CDR2 SYGVKD. The CDR3 region is CAISGTSGGNNEQFF. In DNA form, the CDR3 reads TGTGCCATCAGTGGGACTAGCGGGGGCAACAATGAGCAGTTCTTC.

This clone was recorded only once. V is TRBV7-6 and J is TRBJ2-4; the match to TRBD1 covers 9 bases. Losses at the gene ends were 3 bases for V and 4 bases for J; bases not matched to a gene: 13. CDR1 SGHVS and CDR2 FNYEAQ come from the germline V gene. The CDR3 runs to 18 residues. CDR3 residues: CASSFPMGQGGGKNIQYF. In nucleotides, the CDR3 is TGTGCCAGCAGCTTCCCCATGGGACAGGGAGGGGGAAAAAACATTCAGTACTTC.

V is TRBV18 and J is TRBJ2-7; 9 bases align to TRBD1. Looked up from germline, CDR1 is KGHSH and CDR2 is LQKENI. The CDR3 has 14 amino acids. V was pared by 5 bases and J by 5 bases, with 7 bases of the junction left unmatched. CDR3 sequence (DNA): TGTGCCAGCTCAAGGGACAGGGCTTTAGACGAGCAGTACTTC. Translating it yields CASSRDRALDEQYF.

The chain combines TRBV19 with TRBJ1-1; D perhaps matches TRBD1 (6 bases). Germline V lookup: CDR1 LNHDA, CDR2 SQIVND (reference sequence). Trimming removed 6 bases from V and 6 bases from J, with 17 bases in between. The CDR3 length is 14 residues. CDR3 coding DNA: TGTGCCAGTAGCGGACAGATCACGGGCTCTGAAGCTTTCTTT. This gives the protein CASSGQITGSEAFF.

The chain joins TRBV7-8 to TRBJ1-2; a possible D gene is TRBD1 (6 bases). The CDR3 spans 15 residues. The germline V and J ends were trimmed by 4 bases and 8 bases, with 20 bases remaining between them. Looked up from germline, CDR1 is SGHVS and CDR2 is FQNEAQ. CDR3 coding DNA: TGTGCCAGCAGCTCGAATTGGGGGCCTCCGGGCGGCTACACCTTC. It codes for CASSSNWGPPGGYTF.

This clone was seen only once. The chain uses TRBV6-5 and TRBJ2-7; 7 bases fit TRBD1. The V segment lost 1 base and the J segment 5 bases; nucleotides outside the gene matches: 2. This CDR3 has 13 amino acids. CDR1 and CDR2 (germline): MNHEY, SVGAGI. The CDR3 is CASSYLQGHEQYF. Written as DNA, the CDR3 is TGTGCCAGCAGTTACTTACAGGGGCACGAGCAGTACTTC.

The gene calls are TRBV7-2 and TRBJ1-2; 7 positions match TRBD1. The V gene end was trimmed by 5 bases and the J gene end by 5 bases; junction bases not matched to a gene: 5. This CDR3 is built from 13 residues. Germline assignment: CDR1 SGHTA and CDR2 FQGNSA. The CDR3 protein is CASSLDRVYGYTF. CDR3 sequence (DNA): TGTGCCAGCAGCCTCGACAGGGTGTATGGCTACACCTTC. The entire variable domain, with the rest obtained from reference TRBV7-2 and TRBJ1-2, is as follows: GAGVSQSPSNKVTEKGKDVELRCDPISGHTALYWYRQSLGQGLEFLIYFQGNSAPDKSGLPSDRFSAERTGGSVSTLTIQRTQQEDSAVYLCASSLDRVYGYTFGSGTRLTVV.

The gene calls are TRBV6-4 and TRBJ2-3, with TRBD2 matching 7 bases. Germline loops: CDR1 MRHNA, CDR2 SNTAGT. The CDR3 has 14 amino acids. The V segment lost 6 bases and the J segment 2 bases; nucleotides outside the gene matches: 5. Written as DNA, the CDR3 is TGTGCCAGCAGCCCTAGCGGTACCACAGATACGCAGTATTTT. This translates into CASSPSGTTDTQYF.

This clone was seen only once. The V call is TRBV11-2, the J call TRBJ1-2; TRBD1 matches at 8 bases. The CDR3 has 15 amino acids. Looked up from germline, CDR1 is SGHAT and CDR2 is FQNNGV. V shed 2 bases, J shed 3 bases, and the junction held 5 bases outside the gene matches. The CDR3 sequence: CASSLTGGPYYGYTF. In DNA, the CDR3 is TGTGCCAGCAGCTTAACAGGGGGTCCTTACTATGGCTACACCTTC.

The chain combines TRBV19 with TRBJ1-2; 9 nucleotides match TRBD1. The J segment lost 8 bases and the V segment lost 9 bases, leaving 4 bases of the junction unmatched. The CDR3 extends over 11 amino acids. CDR1 LNHDA and CDR2 SQIVND come from the germline V gene (reference sequence). CDR3 DNA sequence: TGTGCCAGCAGGACAGGGGACGGCTACACCTTC. Translated: CASRTGDGYTF.

The chain couples TRBV7-6 to TRBJ2-5, with D perhaps matching TRBD2 (6 bases). The CDR3 has 15 amino acids. Germline CDR1 and CDR2: SGHVS and FNYEAQ. Trimming stripped 1 base from V and 2 bases from J, with 11 bases between. The CDR3 spells CASSLGAGSQETQYF. The CDR3 DNA sequence: TGTGCCAGCAGCTTAGGGGCGGGATCTCAAGAGACCCAGTACTTC. Complete variable domain (other parts from reference TRBV7-6 and TRBJ2-5): GAGVSQSPRYKVTKRGQDVALRCDPISGHVSLYWYRQALGQGPEFLTYFNYEAQQDKSGLPNDRFSAERPEGSISTLTIQRTEQRDSAMYRCASSLGAGSQETQYFGPGTRLLVL.

The V call is TRBV6-2 or TRBV6-3, the J call TRBJ2-5, with D hard to call. This CDR3 contains 12 residues. The germline V gene has CDR1 MNHEY and CDR2 SVGEGT. Trimming cost V 2 bases and J 1 base, with 2 bases left between them. CDR3 nucleotide sequence: TGTGCCAGCAGTTACCGCCAAGAGACCCAGTACTTC. Translating it yields CASSYRQETQYF.

As to this clone: Distinct nucleotide sequences in the sample also encode this CDR3. The chain employs TRBV5-1 and TRBJ2-3; possibly TRBD2 for D (5 bases). V was shortened by 4 bases and J by 0 bases, with 9 bases between the two germline ends. CDR1 is SGHRS and CDR2 is YFSETQ in the germline V gene. The CDR3 covers 14 residues. CDR3 amino acids: CASSPGLSTDTQYF. For the CDR3, the DNA is TGCGCCAGCAGCCCTGGACTCAGCACAGATACGCAGTATTTT.

Only a few counts were recorded for this clone. This chain uses TRBV19 with TRBJ1-5; possible D gene TRBD1, 6 bases. V lost 7 bases, J lost 0 bases, and 13 bases lay in between. The CDR3 runs to 15 residues. Germline V gene lookup returns CDR1 LNHDA and CDR2 SQIVND (reference sequence). The CDR3 DNA sequence: TGTGCCAGTACCCCAGGACAGATTAGCAATCAGCCCCAGCATTTT. Encoded protein: CASTPGQISNQPQHF.

This chain joins TRBV18 and TRBJ2-1; perhaps TRBD1 as D (5 bases). V was shortened by 2 bases and J by 2 bases, with 10 bases between the two germline ends. In germline, CDR1 is KGHSH, CDR2 LQKENI. The CDR3 length is 15 residues. Here the CDR3 DNA reads TGTGCCAGCTCACCAGTCCAGGGAACCTACAATGAGCAGTTCTTC. Its translation is CASSPVQGTYNEQFF. The variable domain in full, completed from reference TRBV18 and TRBJ2-1, reads NAGVMQNPRHLVRRRGQEARLRCSPMKGHSHVYWYRQLPEEGLKFMVYLQKENIIDESGMPKERFSAEFPKEGPSILRIQQVVRGDSAAYFCASSPVQGTYNEQFFGPGTRLTVL.

The chain employs TRBV28 and TRBJ2-1; 8 bases map to TRBD2. This CDR3 region has 15 residues. From germline, CDR1 is MDHEN and CDR2 SYDVKM. The trim removed 11 bases at V and 7 bases at J, leaving 16 bases unmatched. CDR3 coding DNA: TGTGCCGCCCGGAGCGGGGGACCCTTGGGGAATGAGCAGTTCTTC. Protein: CAARSGGPLGNEQFF.

V is TRBV24-1 and J is TRBJ1-2; the D is unclear. The CDR3 sequence is 13 residues long. Germline V gives CDR1 KGHDR, CDR2 SFDVKD. Trimming removed 4 bases from V and 6 bases from J, with 11 bases in between. CDR3 protein: CATSDTNGDGYTF. In nucleotides, the CDR3 is TGTGCCACCAGTGACACGAACGGAGATGGCTACACCTTC.

The gene calls are TRBV9 and TRBJ2-1, with TRBD2 matching over 7 bases. Germline V gene sequence: CDR1 SGDLS, CDR2 YYNGEE. The CDR3 consists of 16 residues. V gave up 1 base and J gave up 5 bases; unmatched junction bases: 9. The CDR3 bases are TGTGCCAGCAGCGTAAGGGTGGAGCGGGGAGACAATGAGCAGTTCTTC. Translation gives CASSVRVERGDNEQFF.

The chain has TRBV18 and TRBJ1-1; the D is unclear. Trimming left V 0 bases short and J 5 bases short, with 10 bases between. CDR3 length: 14 residues. The germline gives CDR1 KGHSH, CDR2 LQKENI. CDR3 sequence reads: CASSPPILRTEAFF. CDR3 nucleotide sequence: TGTGCCAGCTCACCACCGATCTTGAGGACTGAAGCTTTCTTT.

Note on this clone: A junction boundary mismatches the germline segment, possibly from a read error. The chain is built from TRBV5-4 and TRBJ1-1; no definite D call. Germline CDR1 is SGHNT and CDR2 is YYREEE (reference sequence). This CDR3 contains 12 residues. DNA of the CDR3: TGTGCCAGCAGCTTGGGTATACTTGAACCTTTCTTT. Translating gives CASSLGILEPFF.